This TCR beta chain emerged from a study of T cells after yellow fever vaccination. Whole-study context: Researchers used SMART-Seq v4 Ultra Low Input to prepare fractions that had low cell numbers. The study's findings and limits: Any FACS-sorted repertoire could hold abundant clonotypes that contaminate it from the bulk population. Researchers noted that a small share of clonotypes showed up in both CD4 and CD8 compartments.

It was through 5'RACE template switching that TCR cDNA was made, with a universal primer site and UMIs added. TCRdb itself ran the 5' RACE reads through MiXCR, one entry per CDR3 protein. This table has hundreds of thousands of distinct CDR3 sequences, less than 4.5% appearing once. CDR1 and CDR2 from the germline V gene are SGHRS and YFSETQ. CDR3 size: 16 residues. J was trimmed by 2 bases and V by 2 bases; bases with no gene match: 6. This clonotype was detected ten times or more. Its specificity is not known. The sequence came from a man aged 18 to 30 who received the YFV17D yellow fever vaccine. V gene TRBV5-1 combines with J gene TRBJ2-2, with 7 bases lining up with TRBD2. Source: PBMCs, taken on the day of the yellow fever booster vaccination. The CDR3: CASSFLAAINTGELFF. As DNA, the CDR3 is TGCGCCAGCAGCTTTCTAGCGGCTATTAACACCGGGGAGCTGTTTTTT. Looking up the rest from reference TRBV5-1 and TRBJ2-2 gives the full variable domain: KAGVTQTPRYLIKTRGQQVTLSCSPISGHRSVSWYQQTPGQGLQFLFEYFSETQRNKGNFPGRFSGRQFSNSRSEMNVSTLELGDSALYLCASSFLAAINTGELFFGEGSRLTVL.